This T cell receptor beta chain was captured by sequencing in a study of Ad26.COV2.S vaccination and SARS-CoV-2 variants. In the case of this clone: Its antigen is currently unknown.

The table came from immunoSEQ multiplex PCR; TCRdb's copy has only in-frame clones and leaves some out. The repertoire has around 450,000 clones, 80% to 90% of them found once; the top ten carry approximately 1.7%. The treatment is: roughly 18 received Ad26.COV2.S at low or high dose, single or two shots; 5 received placebo; per-sample allocation not given. The samples were gathered on day 63 after the first injection of vaccine or placebo. Study results and limitations: Substantial breadth was reported for post-vaccination spike-specific CD8+ and CD4+ T cells. It was vaccine recipients, not placebo recipients, who had the higher spike-specific TCR breadth.

This material consisted of peripheral blood, taken in a trial of Ad26.COV2.S vaccine versus placebo. This receptor was identified in a person between 18 and 59 years old who received the Ad26.COV2.S COVID-19 vaccine or a placebo.

This chain's CDR3 is CASSIRGENSPLHF. CDR3 coding DNA: TGTGCCAGTAGTATCAGGGGCGAGAATTCACCCCTCCACTTT. The chain has TRBV19 and TRBJ1-6, with D possibly being TRBD1 (6 bases). The CDR3 totals 14 residues. Per germline, CDR1 LNHDA and CDR2 SQIVND (reference sequence). Trimming shortened V by 3 bases and J by 7 bases, and 10 bases separated the two germline ends.